The 22 T cell receptor beta chains below come from one sample, sequenced in a study of T cell changes during pregnancy in multiple sclerosis. Profiling relied on immunoSEQ multiplex PCR, and the TCRdb table lists in-frame clones only, not all of them. The sample consists of around 64,000 clones, around 90% of them appearing once. The source was CD4+ T cells from peripheral blood mononuclear cells, collected after pregnancy. The origin of the receptors is a female donor with multiple sclerosis, enrolled in a pregnancy study.

The chain combines TRBV7-6 with TRBJ2-2; TRBD2 matches 8 bases. Trimming cost V 3 bases and J 7 bases; bases outside gene matches: 13. Germline V gene sequence: CDR1 SGHVS, CDR2 FNYEAQ. This CDR3 spans 17 amino acids. CDR3 in DNA: TGTGCCAGCAGCTTGGTGGAGGCGGGGGGCTATGGCGGGGAGCTGTTTTTT. It translates to CASSLVEAGGYGGELFF.

The CDR3 sequence is CATSRGGQGVTEAFF. The CDR3 DNA follows: TGTGCCACCAGCAGAGGGGGACAGGGGGTGACTGAAGCTTTCTTT. This chain connects TRBV15 to TRBJ1-1; 11 nucleotides match TRBD1. CDR3 length: 15 residues. Germline CDR1 is LNHNV and CDR2 is YYDKDF (reference sequence). Trimming took 1 base from V and 5 from J; bases not matched to a gene: 3.

The chain uses TRBV5-1 and TRBJ2-7; D is possibly TRBD1 (5 bases). In germline, CDR1 is SGHRS, CDR2 YFSETQ. The V end was cut by 4 bases, the J end by 6 bases, with 14 bases between. CDR3 length equals 13 residues. The CDR3 region has the DNA TGCGCCAGCAGCGATACGCAGGGAACCGAGCAGTACTTC. It codes for CASSDTQGTEQYF.

The rearrangement joins TRBV14 to TRBJ2-7, with D uncertain. V was clipped by 6 bases and J by 5 bases, with 8 bases between them. The CDR3 totals 11 residues. Germline V gene sequence: CDR1 SGHDN, CDR2 FVKESK. The CDR3 sequence: CASSILNEQYF. The CDR3 DNA follows: TGTGCCAGCAGTATACTTAACGAGCAGTACTTC. Looking up the rest from reference TRBV14 and TRBJ2-7 gives the full variable domain: EAGVTQFPSHSVIEKGQTVTLRCDPISGHDNLYWYRRVMGKEIKFLLHFVKESKQDESGMPNNRFLAERTGGTYSTLKVQPAELEDSGVYFCASSILNEQYFGPGTRLTVT.

This chain links TRBV5-1 with TRBJ2-1; 7 bases align to TRBD1. V shed 3 bases and J 8 bases; nucleotides not matched to a gene: 2. Germline CDR1 SGHRS, CDR2 YFSETQ. This CDR3 spans 12 amino acids. CDR3 sequence: CASSSGQYEQFF. In DNA, the CDR3 is TGCGCCAGCAGCTCGGGACAGTATGAGCAGTTCTTC.

The V and J genes are TRBV5-1 and TRBJ1-2; tentatively, D is TRBD1 (6 bases). The CDR3 sequence is 14 residues long. The germline CDR1 and CDR2 sequences are SGHRS and YFSETQ. V was clipped by 2 bases and J by 4 bases, with 12 bases between them. CDR3: CASSLAGVSYGYTF. The CDR3 DNA follows: TGCGCCAGCAGCTTAGCAGGGGTTTCCTATGGCTACACCTTC.

This chain uses TRBV7-9 with TRBJ1-2; D is ambiguous. CDR3 length: 15 amino acids. The germline CDR1 and CDR2 sequences are SEHNR and FQNEAQ (reference sequence). Trimming removed 1 base at V and 4 bases at J, with 13 bases between. This CDR3 is CASSLGPALSYGYTF. As DNA, the CDR3 is TGTGCCAGCAGCTTAGGGCCAGCGCTTTCCTATGGCTACACCTTC.

J is TRBJ1-2 and V is TRBV28; a weak D match, TRBD1 (5 bases). V was clipped by 4 bases and J by 6 bases, with 12 bases between them. Germline V CDR1 and CDR2: MDHEN, SYDVKM. The CDR3 spans 13 residues. CDR3: CASSSMAGNGYTF. DNA for the CDR3: TGTGCCAGCAGTTCCATGGCAGGGAATGGCTACACCTTC.

The chain has TRBV7-2 and TRBJ2-7; TRBD2 aligns across 7 bases. Germline CDR1 is SGHTA and CDR2 is FQGNSA. The V and J ends lost 6 bases and 1 base, in that order; junction bases with no gene match: 9. The CDR3 has 15 residues. The CDR3 DNA reads as TGTGCCAGCAGTTTCACTAGCGCTTATTCCTACGAGCAGTACTTC. It encodes CASSFTSAYSYEQYF.

The chain employs TRBV2 and TRBJ2-7; 10 positions agree with TRBD2. The ends lost 6 bases at V and 7 bases at J; junction bases unmatched: 12. This CDR3 region has 15 residues. Germline-derived CDR1 and CDR2 are SNHLY and FYNNEI. CDR3 bases: TGTGCCAGCAGGGATAGCGGGGGGCGAGCGGGAGAGCAGTACTTC. This encodes CASRDSGGRAGEQYF. Based on the CDR3 plus reference TRBV2 and TRBJ2-7, the full variable domain is EPEVTQTPSHQVTQMGQEVILRCVPISNHLYFYWYRQILGQKVEFLVSFYNNEISEKSEIFDDQFSVERPDGSNFTLKIRSTKLEDSAMYFCASRDSGGRAGEQYFGPGTRLTVT.

This chain uses TRBV30 with TRBJ2-2; a weak D match, TRBD1 (6 bases). The CDR3 has 14 amino acids. Trimming took off 3 bases at V and 0 bases at J, with 8 bases between the two ends. The germline gives CDR1 GTSNPN, CDR2 SVGIG (reference sequence). The CDR3 loop is CAWRRGSNTGELFF. The CDR3 region has the DNA TGTGCCTGGAGGAGGGGGTCGAACACCGGGGAGCTGTTTTTT. Filled out from reference TRBV30 and TRBJ2-2, the complete variable domain reads SQTIHQWPATLVQPVGSPLSLECTVEGTSNPNLYWYRQAAGRGLQLLFYSVGIGQISSEVPQNLSASRPQDRQFILSSKKLLLSDSGFYLCAWRRGSNTGELFFGEGSRLTVL.

This chain links TRBV18 with TRBJ2-1; 9 nucleotides align to TRBD2. The V and J ends lost 3 bases and 7 bases, in that order; junction bases with no gene match: 13. CDR1 is KGHSH, CDR2 LQKENI, per germline. This CDR3 spans 17 amino acids. As DNA, the CDR3 is TGTGCCAGCTCACCCCTGGGCGGCGGGGGGGCGATAAATGAGCAGTTCTTC. Protein sequence: CASSPLGGGGAINEQFF. The variable domain in full, completed from reference TRBV18 and TRBJ2-1, reads NAGVMQNPRHLVRRRGQEARLRCSPMKGHSHVYWYRQLPEEGLKFMVYLQKENIIDESGMPKERFSAEFPKEGPSILRIQQVVRGDSAAYFCASSPLGGGGAINEQFFGPGTRLTVL.

The chain links TRBV7-8 to TRBJ2-2; a weak D match, TRBD1 (5 bases). In germline, CDR1 is SGHVS, CDR2 FQNEAQ. The CDR3 has 14 residues. The V end was cut by 1 base, the J end by 3 bases, with 6 bases between. The CDR3 loop is CASSLVRDTGELFF. DNA of the CDR3: TGTGCCAGCAGCTTAGTCAGGGACACCGGGGAGCTGTTTTTT.

This clone was counted between two and nine times. V and J are TRBV2 and TRBJ1-1; TRBD1 matches at 7 bases. This CDR3 spans 12 amino acids. Germline trimming cut 5 bases from V and 10 bases from J; bases unmatched to any gene: 7. Germline CDR1 reads SNHLY; CDR2 reads FYNNEI. The CDR3 coding sequence is TGTGCCAGCAGTAGCAGTCAGGGGGGAGCTTTCTTT. Translating it yields CASSSSQGGAFF.

V and J are TRBV6-1 and TRBJ1-1; D is perhaps TRBD1 (5 bases). The germline V and J ends were trimmed by 5 bases and 0 bases, with 10 bases remaining between them. The CDR3 consists of 14 residues. Germline-derived CDR1 and CDR2 are MNHNS and SASEGT. The chain's CDR3 is CASSPRQMNTEAFF. CDR3 sequence (DNA): TGTGCCAGCAGTCCCCGACAGATGAACACTGAAGCTTTCTTT.

The rearrangement uses TRBV11-1 and TRBJ2-3; tentatively, D is TRBD1 (6 bases). The ends were cut back, 4 bases at V and 2 bases at J, with 10 bases in the middle. CDR1 and CDR2 (germline): SGHAT, FQDESV (reference sequence). The CDR3 is made up of 14 amino acids. The CDR3 region is CASSSGQLTDTQYF. The CDR3 DNA reads TGTGCCAGCAGCTCCGGACAGCTCACAGATACGCAGTATTTT.

As for this clone: At the DNA level, this CDR3 is encoded by other sequences in the same sample as well. The chain couples TRBV18 to TRBJ1-1, with D hard to call. The V end lost 1 base, the J end lost 1 base, and 4 bases lay between the germline ends. The germline V gene has CDR1 KGHSH and CDR2 LQKENI. There are 13 residues in the CDR3. CDR3 sequence (DNA): TGTGCCAGCTCACCACAACAGAACACTGAAGCTTTCTTT. This translates into CASSPQQNTEAFF.

Written as DNA, the CDR3 is TGTGCCAGCAGTGCCAGACTAGCGATCTCCTACGAGCAGTACTTC. This codes for CASSARLAISYEQYF. The chain combines TRBV6-5 with TRBJ2-7, with TRBD2 identical over 8 bases. The CDR3 has 15 residues. Trimming took 5 bases from V and 0 from J; bases not matched to a gene: 6. Germline V gives CDR1 MNHEY, CDR2 SVGAGI.

The genes are TRBV25-1 and TRBJ2-7, with TRBD2 matching 10 bases. V lost 6 bases to trimming and J lost 2 bases; unmatched junction nucleotides: 4. Germline CDR1 MGHDK, CDR2 SYGVNS. CDR3 length: 14 amino acids. The CDR3: CASSLAGGPYEQYF. CDR3 DNA sequence: TGTGCCAGCAGCTTAGCGGGGGGACCCTACGAGCAGTACTTC.

This clone was counted a single time. This chain uses TRBV27 with TRBJ2-1; D remains unclear. In germline, CDR1 is MNHEY, CDR2 SMNVEV (reference sequence). V was cut by 5 bases and J by 5 bases, with 10 bases left in between. CDR3 length equals 13 residues. The CDR3 DNA follows: TGTGCCAGCAGTCTTTACAGAAACAATGAGCAGTTCTTC. Protein product: CASSLYRNNEQFF.

This chain joins TRBV30 and TRBJ2-5; 7 bases are a match to TRBD1. V shed 5 bases, J shed 2 bases, and the junction held 5 bases outside the gene matches. The CDR3 extends over 13 amino acids. CDR1 is GTSNPN and CDR2 is SVGIG in the germline V gene (reference sequence). The CDR3 loop is CAWDRVGQETQYF. The CDR3 region has the DNA TGTGCCTGGGACAGGGTGGGGCAAGAGACCCAGTACTTC.

The chain employs TRBV7-8 and TRBJ2-1; possible D gene TRBD2, 5 bases. The length of the CDR3 is 15 residues. V was pared by 5 bases and J by 0 bases, with 11 bases between. The V gene's germline CDR1 is SGHVS and CDR2 FQNEAQ. DNA for the CDR3: TGTGCCAGCAGCCCCGGAGGTAGCTCCTACAATGAGCAGTTCTTC. This gives the protein CASSPGGSSYNEQFF.